The next 10 T cell receptor beta chains were all read from a single sample in a study of T cells in Graves' hyperthyroidism and ophthalmopathy. TCR beta CDR3 region amplification was performed from RNA transcripts. TCR CDR3 underwent first-round RT-PCR with the HTBI primer set. Each CDR3 protein is one row after TCRdb ran MiXCR on the multiplex PCR reads. Of around 350,000 distinct CDR3 sequences listed, 15% to 20% are singletons. Sequencing was carried out using blood. The receptors originated from a woman between 18 and 29 years old with Graves' hyperthyroidism.

J is TRBJ1-1 and V is TRBV6-1; 7 nucleotides align to TRBD1. Germline assignment: CDR1 MNHNS and CDR2 SASEGT. The CDR3 runs 14 residues. V lost 8 bases, J lost 0 bases, and 6 bases stayed unmatched. Here the CDR3 DNA reads TGTGCCAGCCCTAAGGGGGCAATGAACACTGAAGCTTTCTTT. Residues: CASPKGAMNTEAFF.

This clonotype was picked up many times. The gene calls are TRBV12-3 or TRBV12-4 and TRBJ1-2; TRBD1 matches at 10 bases. The CDR3 is 15 amino acids. V trimming: 7 bases; J trimming: 3 bases; junction bases outside the gene matches: 8. The CDR3 coding sequence is TGTGCCAGCATGATGGACAGGGGGGCTTACTATGGCTACACCTTC. This translates into CASMMDRGAYYGYTF.

The sample holds many counts of this clonotype. The chain employs TRBV28 and TRBJ1-1, with a weak D call TRBD1 (5 bases). Germline V gene data show CDR1 as MDHEN and CDR2 as SYDVKM. The CDR3 length is 15 residues. Trimming pared 5 bases from V and 6 bases from J, leaving 19 bases between. In DNA, the CDR3 is TGTGCCAGCAGTACCGTTTGGGGGAAAATCCCTGAAGCTTTCTTT. This translates into CASSTVWGKIPEAFF. Supplemented by reference TRBV28 and TRBJ1-1, the full variable domain reads DVKVTQSSRYLVKRTGEKVFLECVQDMDHENMFWYRQDPGLGLRLIYFSYDVKMKEKGDIPEGYSVSREKKERFSLILESASTNQTSMYLCASSTVWGKIPEAFFGQGTRLTVV.

This clonotype was seen at least ten times. This chain connects TRBV7-3 to TRBJ1-2; 10 bases are a match to TRBD1. The CDR3 covers 15 residues. Germline V gene data show CDR1 as SGHTA and CDR2 as FQGTGA. V trimming: 5 bases; J trimming: 8 bases; junction bases outside the gene matches: 11. The CDR3 DNA reads as TGTGCCAGCAGCACAAGACAGGGGGCGCGGACAGGCTACACCTTC. As protein: CASSTRQGARTGYTF.

This clonotype was observed many times. This chain joins TRBV28 and TRBJ2-7; possible D gene TRBD2, 5 bases. CDR3 length: 14 residues. V was cut by 8 bases and J by 2 bases, with 16 bases left in between. The germline CDR1 and CDR2 sequences are MDHEN and SYDVKM. CDR3 region: CASVTRANPYEQYF. The CDR3 coding sequence is TGTGCCAGCGTGACGCGGGCCAATCCCTACGAGCAGTACTTC.

The chain joins TRBV6-1 to TRBJ1-2; the match to TRBD1 covers 7 bases. The junction had 4 bases not matched to a gene; V was cut back by 5 bases and J by 4 bases. The CDR3 consists of 13 residues. CDR1 MNHNS and CDR2 SASEGT come from the germline V gene. CDR3 sequence: CASSTGETYGYTF. The CDR3 nucleotides read TGTGCCAGCAGTACAGGGGAGACCTATGGCTACACCTTC.

This clonotype occurred many times. The chain carries TRBV2 and TRBJ1-5; TRBD1 aligns across 7 bases. J lost 4 bases, V lost 4 bases, and 7 bases had no gene match. The length of the CDR3 is 15 residues. Germline V gives CDR1 SNHLY, CDR2 FYNNEI. The CDR3, as DNA: TGTGCCAGCAGTGCAGAGGGGGCTCGAAATCAGCCCCAGCATTTT. It translates to CASSAEGARNQPQHF.

In its sample, this clonotype was seen many times. The rearrangement uses TRBV4-1 and TRBJ2-5; TRBD1 matches 7 bases. Germline V lookup: CDR1 MGHRA, CDR2 YSYEKL. The V gene end was trimmed by 2 bases and the J gene end by 1 base; junction bases not matched to a gene: 7. CDR3 length equals 16 residues. CDR3 bases: TGCGCCAGCAGCCAAAACCCCGGGACAGTCCAAGAGACCCAGTACTTC. Translation: CASSQNPGTVQETQYF.

This clonotype was counted at least ten times. The rearrangement uses TRBV7-2 and TRBJ2-5, with no clear D. CDR1 SGHTA and CDR2 FQGNSA come from the germline V gene. The CDR3 has 13 residues. V was trimmed by 5 bases and J by 3 bases, leaving 10 bases between them. CDR3: CASSQGPEETQYF. In DNA, the CDR3 is TGTGCCAGCAGCCAAGGACCAGAAGAGACCCAGTACTTC.

This clonotype was observed at least ten times. V usage is TRBV3-1 and J usage is TRBJ2-7; D unresolved. V was pared by 1 base and J by 6 bases, with 4 bases between. Per the germline V gene, CDR1 is LGHDT and CDR2 is YNNKEL (reference sequence). The CDR3 length is 11 residues. CDR3 in amino acids: CASSQASEQYF. The CDR3 nucleotides are TGTGCCAGCAGCCAAGCGAGCGAGCAGTACTTC.